This T cell receptor (beta chain) comes out of a study of blood T cell repertoires in COVID-19. On the study more broadly: Samples representing acute and convalescent COVID-19 were sourced from the United States, Italy and Spain.

Trimming removed 3 bases from V and 5 bases from J; junction bases left unmatched: 10. The length of the CDR3 is 18 residues. Germline-derived CDR1 and CDR2 are GTSNPN and SVGIG (reference sequence). TCRdb keeps only in-frame clones here, not all; method: immunoSEQ multiplex PCR. Of around 160,000 clones in the sample, about 90% were seen once. This chain links TRBV30 with TRBJ2-2, with 15 positions matching TRBD2. Sample: peripheral blood. This TCR derives from an elderly man with acute or convalescent COVID-19. The CDR3 sequence is CAWSPPGLAGGRTGELFF. The CDR3 DNA is TGTGCCTGGAGCCCACCGGGACTAGCGGGAGGACGGACCGGGGAGCTGTTTTTT.